This T cell receptor beta chain was identified during a study of cytomegalovirus exposure and HLA in healthy donors. Regarding this clone: The antigen is undetermined.

The table came from immunoSEQ multiplex PCR; TCRdb's copy has only in-frame clones and leaves some out. The sample consists of around 130,000 clones, roughly 84% of them appearing once. The study, taken as a whole, reports: Through in vitro validation, a few CMV-associated chains were shown to be specific for CMV antigens. Most TCR sequences showed up rarely, but some public TCRs showed up in many donors.

Germline-derived CDR1 and CDR2 are KGHSH and LQKENI. J gave up 1 base and V 3 bases, and 6 bases lay outside the gene matches. CDR3 length: 16 residues. The sequence was collected from a woman aged 25 to 39 in good health and CMV-seronegative. Sequenced: PBMCs. The chain has TRBV18 and TRBJ2-5; 9 bases match TRBD1. As DNA, the CDR3 is TGTGCCAGCTCACCCATGCCGGGACAGGGCCAAGAGACCCAGTACTTC. Translated: CASSPMPGQGQETQYF.